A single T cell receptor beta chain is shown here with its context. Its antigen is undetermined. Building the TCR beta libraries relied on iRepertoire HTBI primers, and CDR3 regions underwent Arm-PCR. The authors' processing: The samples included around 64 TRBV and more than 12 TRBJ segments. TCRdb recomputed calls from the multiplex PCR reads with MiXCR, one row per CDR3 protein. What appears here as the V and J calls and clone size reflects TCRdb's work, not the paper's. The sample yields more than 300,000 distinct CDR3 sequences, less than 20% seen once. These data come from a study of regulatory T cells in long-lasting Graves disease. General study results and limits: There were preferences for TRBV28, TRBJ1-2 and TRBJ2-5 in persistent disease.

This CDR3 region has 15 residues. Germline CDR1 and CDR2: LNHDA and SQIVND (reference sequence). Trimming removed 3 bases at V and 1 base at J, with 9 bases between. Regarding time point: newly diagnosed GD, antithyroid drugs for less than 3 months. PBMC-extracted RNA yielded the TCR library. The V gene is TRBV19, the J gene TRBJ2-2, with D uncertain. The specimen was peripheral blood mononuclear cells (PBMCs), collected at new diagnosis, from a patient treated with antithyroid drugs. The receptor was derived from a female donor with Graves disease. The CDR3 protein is CASSIEWGNTGELFF. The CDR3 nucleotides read TGTGCCAGTAGTATTGAGTGGGGGAACACCGGGGAGCTGTTTTTT.